A single sample gave rise to the 21 T cell receptor beta chains below, sequenced in a study of T cell repertoires in cytomegalovirus infection. TCRdb used MiXCR to reprocess the reads, holding one entry per CDR3 protein. The sample contains 900,000 to 950,000 distinct CDR3 sequences, around 30% of which appear only once. Antigen specificity for these receptors is unknown. The sequencing used cultured CD8+ T cells from PBMCs, collected from culture after CMV antigen stimulation. All receptors come from a human donor in good health (CMV status not recorded). Some clones in this sample may be carry-over from other donors' samples.

The chain uses TRBV7-9 and TRBJ1-5; TRBD1 is a possible D gene (5 bases). Trimming left V 2 bases short and J 7 bases short, with 15 bases between. Germline V gene sequence: CDR1 SEHNR, CDR2 FQNEAQ (reference sequence). The CDR3 is 15 amino acids. The CDR3 DNA sequence: TGTGCCAGCAGCTTAACGGGTGGGTCAGGGCAGCCCCAGCATTTT. Protein sequence: CASSLTGGSGQPQHF.

This clonotype was recorded a few times. The chain uses TRBV19 and TRBJ1-5, with 8 nucleotides matching TRBD1. This CDR3 contains 14 residues. Germline trimming cut 3 bases from V and 6 bases from J; bases unmatched to any gene: 4. Germline assignment: CDR1 LNHDA and CDR2 SQIVND (reference sequence). CDR3 sequence: CASSIGQGFQPQHF. The CDR3 region has the DNA TGTGCCAGTAGTATCGGACAGGGCTTTCAGCCCCAGCATTTT. The full variable domain, rest sourced from reference TRBV19 and TRBJ1-5, is DGGITQSPKYLFRKEGQNVTLSCEQNLNHDAMYWYRQDPGQGLRLIYYSQIVNDFQKGDIAEGYSVSREKKESFPLTVTSAQKNPTAFYLCASSIGQGFQPQHFGDGTRLSIL.

The rearrangement uses TRBV5-1 and TRBJ1-1; possible D gene TRBD1, 6 bases. V gave up 0 bases and J gave up 5 bases, with 14 bases separating them. Germline V CDR1 and CDR2: SGHRS, YFSETQ. The CDR3 is made up of 15 amino acids. The CDR3 loop is CASSLGTGRGTEAFF. In DNA, the CDR3 is TGCGCCAGCAGCTTGGGAACAGGGAGGGGAACTGAAGCTTTCTTT.

This clonotype turned up a few times. At one boundary the junction diverges from the germline segment, which might be a read error. The chain joins TRBV12-3 or TRBV12-4 to TRBJ1-4; 8 nucleotides match TRBD1. CDR3 length equals 16 residues. DNA of the CDR3: TGTGCCAGCAGTTTTCTGCCGACAGGGGTTGTGGAAAAACTATTTTTT. Amino acid sequence: CASSFLPTGVVEKLFF.

This clonotype was detected a few times. J is TRBJ2-3 and V is TRBV11-2; 7 nucleotides agree with TRBD2. This CDR3 is built from 15 residues. Losses at the gene ends were 5 bases for V and 4 bases for J; bases not matched to a gene: 9. CDR1 is SGHAT and CDR2 is FQNNGV in the germline V gene. This CDR3 is CASSGSRGEADTQYF. CDR3 coding DNA: TGTGCCAGCAGCGGTTCTCGGGGGGAGGCAGATACGCAGTATTTT. The full variable domain, with the rest looked up from reference TRBV11-2 and TRBJ2-3, is EAGVAQSPRYKIIEKRQSVAFWCNPISGHATLYWYQQILGQGPKLLIQFQNNGVVDDSQLPKDRFSAERLKGVDSTLKIQPAKLEDSAVYLCASSGSRGEADTQYFGPGTRLTVL.

This clonotype was seen more than once but under ten times. The chain has TRBV14 and TRBJ1-1; D remains ambiguous. This CDR3 region has 13 residues. CDR1 is SGHDN, CDR2 FVKESK, per germline. Trimming removed 0 bases from V and 2 bases from J, with 4 bases in between. CDR3 region: CASSQEVNTEAFF. DNA for the CDR3: TGTGCCAGCAGCCAAGAAGTCAACACTGAAGCTTTCTTT.

Here the CDR3 reads CASSWGSGPGETQYF. CDR3 bases: TGCGCCAGCAGTTGGGGTAGCGGGCCCGGGGAGACCCAGTACTTC. The chain uses TRBV4-3 and TRBJ2-5; 7 bases map to TRBD2. The V and J ends lost 6 bases and 5 bases, in that order; junction bases with no gene match: 12. The CDR3 runs 15 residues. The germline gives CDR1 LGHNA, CDR2 YSLEER.

This clonotype has a handful of counts. V and J are TRBV6-2 or TRBV6-3 and TRBJ1-2, with TRBD1 as a possible D gene (5 bases). Germline CDR1 is MNHEY and CDR2 is SVGEGT. Trimming left V 3 bases short and J 4 bases short, with 9 bases between. The CDR3 is 13 amino acids. The CDR3 protein is CASSYPTVYGYTF. The CDR3, as DNA: TGTGCCAGCAGTTATCCGACAGTCTATGGCTACACCTTC.

The table lists this clonotype with many counts. The chain is built from TRBV7-3 and TRBJ2-3; TRBD2 matches 14 bases. This CDR3 comprises 18 residues. Germline V lookup: CDR1 SGHTA, CDR2 FQGTGA. V trimming: 4 bases; J trimming: 2 bases; junction bases outside the gene matches: 8. CDR3: CASSSPGLAGADTDTQYF. CDR3 bases: TGTGCCAGCAGCTCTCCGGGACTAGCGGGAGCCGACACAGATACGCAGTATTTT.

In this sample, this clonotype turned up once. The rearrangement links TRBV28 to TRBJ2-3; D is uncertain. Looked up from germline, CDR1 is MDHEN and CDR2 is SYDVKM. CDR3 length: 14 residues. Trimming took 3 bases from V and 4 from J, leaving 11 bases between them. The CDR3 bases are TGTGCCAGCAGTTTTGTTAGGTGGGCAGATACGCAGTATTTT. This translates into CASSFVRWADTQYF.

This chain links TRBV10-3 with TRBJ2-7; D might be TRBD2 (5 bases). Germline CDR1 is ENHRY and CDR2 is SYGVKD. The length of the CDR3 is 13 residues. Trimming pared 6 bases from V and 6 bases from J, leaving 15 bases between. This chain's CDR3 is CAISEDGAGEQYV. The CDR3 DNA reads as TGTGCCATCAGCGAGGACGGTGCGGGCGAGCAGTACGTC.

The V gene is TRBV28, the J gene TRBJ2-1; TRBD1 agrees at 7 bases. This CDR3 is built from 13 residues. J gave up 6 bases and V 7 bases, and 6 bases lay outside the gene matches. Germline V gene sequence: CDR1 MDHEN, CDR2 SYDVKM. CDR3 DNA: TGTGCCAGCACCGGGACAGATTTCAATGAGCAGTTCTTC. This encodes CASTGTDFNEQFF.

This rearrangement joins TRBV19 to TRBJ2-2, with D tentatively TRBD2 (7 bases). V was cut by 3 bases and J by 6 bases, with 14 bases left in between. The CDR3 has 15 residues. Germline CDR1 and CDR2: LNHDA and SQIVND (reference sequence). The CDR3 region is CASSIRQGRAGELFF. As DNA, the CDR3 is TGTGCCAGTAGTATTCGGCAGGGGAGGGCCGGGGAGCTGTTTTTT. Using reference TRBV19 and TRBJ2-2 for the parts outside the CDR3, the full variable domain is DGGITQSPKYLFRKEGQNVTLSCEQNLNHDAMYWYRQDPGQGLRLIYYSQIVNDFQKGDIAEGYSVSREKKESFPLTVTSAQKNPTAFYLCASSIRQGRAGELFFGEGSRLTVL.

V and J are TRBV27 and TRBJ2-7, with 9 nucleotides matching TRBD1. The trim removed 6 bases at V and 4 bases at J, leaving 10 bases unmatched. This CDR3 contains 15 residues. Per the germline V gene, CDR1 is MNHEY and CDR2 is SMNVEV (reference sequence). The chain's CDR3 is CASSTWTGVSYEQYF. Written as DNA, the CDR3 is TGTGCCAGCAGCACCTGGACAGGGGTTTCTTACGAGCAGTACTTC.

Details on this clonotype: This may stem from a read error, because a much larger clone lies one nucleotide away. The CDR3 ends on some other residue instead of the conserved phenylalanine or tryptophan, so this is likely a read error. The V and J genes are TRBV12-3 or TRBV12-4 and TRBJ1-1; D not resolved. V dropped 7 bases and J dropped 5 bases, with 11 bases sitting between them. CDR3 length: 12 amino acids. The CDR3 here is CASTDLGTEAFY. CDR3 bases: TGTGCCAGCACCGATCTAGGGACTGAAGCTTTCTAT.

The V gene is TRBV6-5, the J gene TRBJ2-7; D gene unclear. This CDR3 contains 14 residues. The germline CDR1 and CDR2 sequences are MNHEY and SVGAGI. The ends were cut back, 2 bases at V and 3 bases at J, with 11 bases in the middle. The CDR3 coding sequence is TGTGCCAGCAGTTACGGTGTCAGCAACTACGAGCAGTACTTC. It codes for CASSYGVSNYEQYF.

This clonotype has only a few counts. This chain uses TRBV24-1 with TRBJ2-1; 11 bases are a match to TRBD1. The CDR3 extends over 17 amino acids. V was pared by 3 bases and J by 6 bases, with 9 bases of the junction left unmatched. In germline, CDR1 is KGHDR, CDR2 SFDVKD. The CDR3 region is CATSDGQGASGFNEQFF. The CDR3 region has the DNA TGTGCCACCAGTGATGGACAGGGGGCTAGCGGTTTCAATGAGCAGTTCTTC.

This clonotype appeared many times. This sequence joins TRBV7-6 and TRBJ2-1; 7 bases are shared with TRBD1. Trimming cost V 1 base and J 6 bases; bases outside gene matches: 3. Germline V gives CDR1 SGHVS, CDR2 FNYEAQ. The CDR3 consists of 14 residues. CDR3 nucleotide sequence: TGTGCCAGCAGCTTAGGCAGGGGGATCAATGAGCAGTTCTTC. It specifies CASSLGRGINEQFF.

This chain uses TRBV7-9 with TRBJ2-1; maybe TRBD2 (5 bases). V was trimmed by 7 bases and J by 7 bases, leaving 11 bases between them. The CDR3 has 12 residues. The germline V gene encodes CDR1 SEHNR and CDR2 FQNEAQ (reference sequence). The CDR3 sequence: CASTPAGNEQFF. For the CDR3, the DNA is TGTGCCAGCACCCCGGCGGGTAATGAGCAGTTCTTC.

The chain joins TRBV4-1 to TRBJ2-1, with 7 bases lining up with TRBD2. Germline assignment: CDR1 MGHRA and CDR2 YSYEKL. This CDR3 comprises 14 residues. With V trimmed by 4 bases and J by 6 bases, 6 bases remained unmatched. CDR3 sequence reads: CASSPFGEGNEQFF. In nucleotides, the CDR3 is TGCGCCAGCAGCCCCTTCGGGGAGGGCAATGAGCAGTTCTTC.

The V and J genes are TRBV7-6 and TRBJ2-1; 9 nucleotides agree with TRBD2. The V and J ends lost 7 bases and 2 bases, in that order; junction bases with no gene match: 6. The CDR3 contains 15 residues. The germline CDR1 and CDR2 sequences are SGHVS and FNYEAQ. CDR3 amino acids: CASILAGGPYNEQFF. The CDR3 DNA is TGTGCCAGCATATTGGCGGGGGGGCCCTACAATGAGCAGTTCTTC.